The next 9 T cell receptor beta chains were all read from a single sample in a study of metastatic and nonmetastatic thyroid tumors. No treatment had been given to any patient before thyroid surgery. With MiXCR, TCRdb reprocessed the PCR reads. The sample lists around 22,000 clones, approximately 35% occurring once. Sequencing was performed on blood. These TCRs come from a male donor with papillary thyroid cancer or a benign thyroid nodule (not recorded which). Some clones in this sample may be carry-over from other donors' samples.

The CDR3 DNA sequence: TGTGCCAGCAGTTCTGGAGCAACATGGTCGAGCAATCAGCCCCAGCATTTT. This sequence encodes CASSSGATWSSNQPQHF. The chain employs TRBV6-2 or TRBV6-3 and TRBJ1-5; D is unresolved. Germline CDR1 MNHEY, CDR2 SVGEGT. There are 17 residues in the CDR3. V dropped 4 bases and J dropped 1 base, with 17 bases sitting between them.

This chain joins TRBV19 and TRBJ2-7, with D tentatively TRBD1 or TRBD2 (6 bases each). V gave up 1 base and J gave up 4 bases, with 14 bases separating them. Germline V CDR1 and CDR2: LNHDA, SQIVND (reference sequence). The CDR3 extends over 15 amino acids. CDR3 loop: CASSIGNRDSYEQYF. For the CDR3, the DNA is TGTGCCAGTAGTATAGGTAACAGGGACTCTTACGAGCAGTACTTC.

The chain recombines TRBV20-1 with TRBJ2-7, with D possibly TRBD2 on 6 matching bases. Germline V lookup: CDR1 DFQATT, CDR2 SNEGSKA (reference sequence). The CDR3 contains 15 residues. V lost 0 bases and J lost 7, with 19 bases in between. The CDR3 bases are TGCAGTGCTAGAGATGTGGGCGGGATCACCTTGGAGCAGTACTTC. It codes for CSARDVGGITLEQYF.

The gene calls are TRBV11-2 and TRBJ2-3; 8 bases match TRBD2. Germline-derived CDR1 and CDR2 are SGHAT and FQNNGV. With V trimmed by 5 bases and J by 0 bases, 10 bases remained unmatched. CDR3 size: 17 residues. The CDR3 sequence: CASSRRAGALSTDTQYF. The CDR3 DNA sequence: TGTGCCAGCAGCAGAAGAGCGGGAGCCCTAAGCACAGATACGCAGTATTTT.

This clone was recorded many times. This chain uses TRBV18 with TRBJ2-5, with D possibly TRBD1 on 5 matching bases. Germline V gene lookup returns CDR1 KGHSH and CDR2 LQKENI. V lost 2 bases to trimming and J lost 5 bases, with 15 bases between them. The CDR3 runs to 15 residues. The CDR3 DNA reads TGTGCCAGCTCACCAGTTGACCAGGGCTGGGAGACCCAGTACTTC. Its translation is CASSPVDQGWETQYF.

This chain uses TRBV20-1 with TRBJ1-1; D is uncertain. V gave up 2 bases and J gave up 8 bases, with 9 bases separating them. This CDR3 is built from 11 residues. The germline gives CDR1 DFQATT, CDR2 SNEGSKA (reference sequence). In DNA, the CDR3 is TGCAGTGCTAGACCCCGGCCAGAAGCTTTCTTT. Its protein product is CSARPRPEAFF.

This clone was found once. The chain couples TRBV4-3 to TRBJ2-7; 7 bases are a match to TRBD2. Germline-derived CDR1 and CDR2 are LGHNA and YSLEER. V shed 1 base, J shed 4 bases, and the junction held 7 bases outside the gene matches. The CDR3 has 15 residues. This CDR3 reads CASSQGQGGTYEQYF. The CDR3 DNA reads as TGCGCCAGCAGCCAAGGCCAGGGAGGGACTTACGAGCAGTACTTC.

V gene TRBV20-1 combines with J gene TRBJ2-7, with TRBD2 matching over 8 bases. Germline V gene data show CDR1 as DFQATT and CDR2 as SNEGSKA (reference sequence). This CDR3 has 15 residues. Germline trimming cut 6 bases from V and 5 bases from J; bases unmatched to any gene: 15. Written as DNA, the CDR3 is TGCAGTGCCCCCATGGGACGTAGCGGGGACGACGAGCAGTACTTC. It encodes CSAPMGRSGDDEQYF.

The CDR3 loop reads CASSVYAGPYQETQYF. The CDR3 DNA reads as TGTGCCAGCAGTGTTTATGCGGGGCCCTACCAAGAGACCCAGTACTTC. The V call is TRBV6-2 or TRBV6-3, the J call TRBJ2-5; perhaps TRBD2 as D (6 bases). This CDR3 has 16 residues. The V gene lost 5 bases and the J gene lost 0 bases, with 16 bases spanning the gap. Germline V gene lookup returns CDR1 MNHEY and CDR2 SVGEGT.